The 9 T cell receptor beta chains presented below share a single source sample, sequenced in a study of low-dose radiotherapy and immunotherapy resistance in tumors. Primers used for first-strand cDNA, a TRAV- and TRBV-specific set, covered both alpha and beta chains. TCRs were put through 20 to 25 PCR cycles of amplification with Phusion. A constant-region primer and the V-primer adapter served as the primer pair. Each CDR3 protein gets one entry after TCRdb re-called the reads with MiXCR. The table includes under 90,000 distinct CDR3 sequences, over 15% detected once. Described time point: after trial treatment. Indicated treatment: LDRT plus nivolumab, ipilimumab, low-dose cyclophosphamide and aspirin (RACIN trial). The sequenced sample was PBMCs, obtained after low-dose radiotherapy plus immunotherapy. These receptors were taken from a male donor with prostate cancer.

This clonotype was seen only a few times. This may arise from a read error, as a much more abundant clone is one base away. The chain is built from TRBV3-1 and TRBJ1-1; no clear D gene. Trimming pared 0 bases from V and 0 bases from J, leaving 2 bases between. The CDR3 extends over 13 amino acids. CDR1 LGHDT and CDR2 YNNKEL come from the germline V gene (reference sequence). Written as DNA, the CDR3 is TGTGCCAGCAGCCAAGAGCTGAACACTGAAGCTTTCTTT. Translating gives CASSQELNTEAFF.

In this sample, this clonotype turned up a few times. The rearrangement joins TRBV5-1 to TRBJ1-2; 7 nucleotides align to TRBD1. The germline V gene encodes CDR1 SGHRS and CDR2 YFSETQ. The CDR3 has 15 residues. V trimming: 5 bases; J trimming: 4 bases; junction bases outside the gene matches: 11. The CDR3 region is CASSSDGQDLYGYTF. In nucleotides, the CDR3 is TGCGCCAGCAGTTCTGATGGACAGGACCTCTATGGCTACACCTTC.

This chain uses TRBV6-2 or TRBV6-3 with TRBJ2-1; 8 nucleotides line up with TRBD2. The CDR3 extends over 15 amino acids. V lost 5 bases and J lost 4; bases outside the gene matches: 7. CDR1 MNHEY and CDR2 SVGEGT come from the germline V gene. As DNA, the CDR3 is TGTGCCAGCAGTGAATCGGGAGGGCAGTACAATGAGCAGTTCTTC. Translating gives CASSESGGQYNEQFF.

This clonotype was observed at least ten times. This rearrangement joins TRBV6-7 to TRBJ1-5, with D perhaps matching TRBD1 (6 bases). TRBV6-7 is sorted into the ORF group, with uncertain function. V lost 7 bases, J lost 4 bases, and 14 bases lay in between. The CDR3 is 14 residues long. The CDR3 region is CASTMDRLNQPQHF. CDR3 DNA sequence: TGTGCCAGCACGATGGACAGACTTAATCAGCCCCAGCATTTT.

This clonotype has ten or more counts. The chain uses TRBV27 and TRBJ2-3; TRBD1 or TRBD2 may be the D gene (7 bases each). The CDR3 runs 17 residues. V was shortened by 3 bases and J by 7 bases, with 23 bases between the two germline ends. Germline CDR1 and CDR2: MNHEY and SMNVEV (reference sequence). CDR3 loop: CASSFLRGTGEGNTQYF. The CDR3 coding sequence is TGTGCCAGCAGTTTCCTAAGAGGTACAGGGGAGGGGAATACGCAGTATTTT.

Turning to this clonotype: A far larger clone is one base from this, pointing to a likely read error. V and J are TRBV28 and TRBJ2-1, with D maybe TRBD1 (6 bases). V was pared by 9 bases and J by 10 bases, with 19 bases between. CDR1 and CDR2 from the germline V gene are MDHEN and SYDVKM. This CDR3 region has 13 residues. The CDR3 bases are TGTGCCAGTCTTGGGACACCACTCTACGAGCAGTTCTTC. It translates to CASLGTPLYEQFF.

The gene calls are TRBV5-5 and TRBJ2-3; D uncertain. CDR3 length: 15 amino acids. The germline gives CDR1 SGHKS, CDR2 YYEKEE (reference sequence). Trimming stripped 1 base from V and 0 bases from J, with 9 bases between. CDR3 protein: CASSLRTGSTDTQYF. In DNA, the CDR3 is TGTGCCAGCAGCTTGAGGACCGGGAGCACAGATACGCAGTATTTT.

This chain joins TRBV5-5 and TRBJ2-7; the D gene is possibly TRBD2 (6 bases). Germline V gene data show CDR1 as SGHKS and CDR2 as YYEKEE (reference sequence). V was trimmed by 0 bases and J by 5 bases, leaving 12 bases between them. This CDR3 is built from 14 residues. The CDR3 DNA reads TGTGCCAGCAGCTTGGGCTACGGGGGAGACGAGCAGTACTTC. As protein: CASSLGYGGDEQYF.

In this sample, this clonotype turned up many times. The J gene is TRBJ1-1, the V gene TRBV3-1; the D is unclear. The length of the CDR3 is 13 residues. V was cut by 0 bases and J by 0 bases, with 2 bases left in between. CDR1 LGHDT and CDR2 YNNKEL come from the germline V gene (reference sequence). The CDR3 nucleotides are TGTGCCAGCAGCCAAGATCTGAACACTGAAGCTTTCTTT. It translates to CASSQDLNTEAFF.